The source of this TCR beta chain is a study of cytomegalovirus exposure and HLA in healthy donors. About this clone itself: The antigen is not known.

Germline V gene data show CDR1 as SGHAT and CDR2 as FQNNGV. J lost 2 bases, V lost 1 base, and 6 bases had no gene match. The CDR3 contains 16 residues. PCR primers comprised 60 Vbeta and 13 Jbeta primers. Profiling relied on immunoSEQ multiplex PCR, and the TCRdb table lists in-frame clones only, not all of them. The table has approximately 180,000 clones, under 80% seen once. Study-level points and caveats: Immune exposure data for these donors was limited to CMV serostatus. TCR beta V- and J-gene trimming, according to a later analysis, was linked to a missense DCLRE1C variant. Several of the most significant clusters appeared linked to common viral pathogens, based on a later analysis.

Donors had nominal health at sampling but likely had unrecorded immune exposures. The receptor was derived from a woman aged 45-65 years in good health and CMV-seropositive. The sequencing sample was made of PBMCs. This chain joins TRBV11-2 and TRBJ2-7, with 9 bases aligning to TRBD1. The CDR3 coding sequence is TGTGCCAGCAGCTTAGCGGGACAGGGATCTACCTACGAGCAGTACTTC. It is translated as CASSLAGQGSTYEQYF.